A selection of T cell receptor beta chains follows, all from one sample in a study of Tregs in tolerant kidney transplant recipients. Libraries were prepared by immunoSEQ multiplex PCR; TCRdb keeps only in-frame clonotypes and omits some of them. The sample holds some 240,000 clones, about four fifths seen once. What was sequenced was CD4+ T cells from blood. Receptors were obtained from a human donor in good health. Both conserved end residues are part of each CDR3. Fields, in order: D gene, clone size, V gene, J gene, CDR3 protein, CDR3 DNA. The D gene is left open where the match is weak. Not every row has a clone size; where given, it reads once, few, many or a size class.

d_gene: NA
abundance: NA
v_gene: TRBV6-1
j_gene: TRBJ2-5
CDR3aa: CASKVGETQYF
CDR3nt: TGTGCCAGCAAGGTGGGGGAGACCCAGTACTTC

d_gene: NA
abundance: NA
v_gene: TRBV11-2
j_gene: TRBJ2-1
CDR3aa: CASSLVPGLNEQFF
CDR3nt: TGTGCCAGCAGCTTAGTTCCGGGGTTAAATGAGCAGTTCTTC

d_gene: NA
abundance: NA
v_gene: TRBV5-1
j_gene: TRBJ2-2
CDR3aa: CASSLEAGATGELFF
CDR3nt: TGCGCCAGCAGCTTGGAGGCAGGGGCTACCGGGGAGCTGTTTTTT

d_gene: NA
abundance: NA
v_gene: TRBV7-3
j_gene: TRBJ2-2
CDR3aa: CASSSSPTGELFF
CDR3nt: TGTGCCAGCAGCTCCTCCCCTACCGGGGAGCTGTTTTTT

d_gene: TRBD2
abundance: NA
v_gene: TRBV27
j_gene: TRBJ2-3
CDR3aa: CASSSRTSYDTQYF
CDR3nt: TGTGCCAGCAGTTCCCGGACTAGCTATGATACGCAGTATTTT

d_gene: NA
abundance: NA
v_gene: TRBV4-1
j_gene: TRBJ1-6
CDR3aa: CASSQRAVGGANYNSPLHF
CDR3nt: TGCGCCAGCAGCCAACGGGCAGTGGGTGGAGCTAACTATAATTCACCCCTCCACTTT

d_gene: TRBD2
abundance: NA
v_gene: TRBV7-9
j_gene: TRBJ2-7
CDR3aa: CASSPGLAGPYEQYF
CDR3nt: TGTGCCAGCAGCCCAGGACTAGCGGGACCCTACGAGCAGTACTTC

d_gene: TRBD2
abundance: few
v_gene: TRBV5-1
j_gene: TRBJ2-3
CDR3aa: CASSLALSSGGGTDTQYF
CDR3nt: TGCGCCAGCAGCTTGGCTCTCTCTAGCGGGGGTGGCACAGATACGCAGTATTTT

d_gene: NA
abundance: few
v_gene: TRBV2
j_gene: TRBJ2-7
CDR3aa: CASKLSYEQYF
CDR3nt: TGTGCCAGCAAGCTCTCCTACGAGCAGTACTTC

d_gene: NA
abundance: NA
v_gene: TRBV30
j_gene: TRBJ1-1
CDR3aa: CAWIKQGRRDTEAFF
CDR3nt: TGTGCCTGGATAAAACAGGGCCGAAGGGACACTGAAGCTTTCTTT

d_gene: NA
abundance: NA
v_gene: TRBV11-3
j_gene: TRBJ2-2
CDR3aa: CASSFQGGAGELFF
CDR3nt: TGTGCCAGCAGCTTCCAAGGGGGGGCCGGGGAGCTGTTTTTT

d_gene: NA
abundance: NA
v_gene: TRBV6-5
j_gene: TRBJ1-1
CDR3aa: CASSQWTGGNTEAFF
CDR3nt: TGTGCCAGCAGTCAATGGACCGGGGGGAACACTGAAGCTTTCTTT

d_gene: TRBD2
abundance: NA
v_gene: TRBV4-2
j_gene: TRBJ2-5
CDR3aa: CASSQGLAGGYQETQYF
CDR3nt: TGTGCCAGCAGCCAAGGACTAGCGGGGGGGTACCAAGAGACCCAGTACTTC

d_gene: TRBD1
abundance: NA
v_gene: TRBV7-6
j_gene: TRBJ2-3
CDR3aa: CASSLANRGSTDTQYF
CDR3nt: TGTGCCAGCAGCTTAGCCAACAGGGGTAGCACAGATACGCAGTATTTT

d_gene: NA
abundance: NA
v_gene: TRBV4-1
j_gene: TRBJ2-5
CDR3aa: CASSQDGQIETQYF
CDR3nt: TGCGCCAGCAGCCAAGATGGGCAGATCGAGACCCAGTACTTC

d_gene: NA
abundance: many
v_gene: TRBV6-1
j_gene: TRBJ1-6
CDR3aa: CASSEGSIDNSPLHF
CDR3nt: TGTGCCAGCAGTGAGGGTTCAATTGATAATTCACCCCTCCACTTT

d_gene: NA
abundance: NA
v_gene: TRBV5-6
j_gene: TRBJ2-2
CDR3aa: CASSFGSGELFF
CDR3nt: TGTGCCAGCAGCTTTGGTTCTGGGGAGCTGTTTTTT

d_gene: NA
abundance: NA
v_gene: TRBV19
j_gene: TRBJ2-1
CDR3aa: CASSPNRGGNNEQFF
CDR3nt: TGTGCCAGTAGTCCCAATAGAGGGGGGAACAATGAGCAGTTCTTC

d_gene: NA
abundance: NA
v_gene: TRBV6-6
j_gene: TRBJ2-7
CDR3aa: CASSYYRLDAYEQYF
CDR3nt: TGTGCCAGCAGTTACTATCGGCTGGACGCCTACGAGCAGTACTTC